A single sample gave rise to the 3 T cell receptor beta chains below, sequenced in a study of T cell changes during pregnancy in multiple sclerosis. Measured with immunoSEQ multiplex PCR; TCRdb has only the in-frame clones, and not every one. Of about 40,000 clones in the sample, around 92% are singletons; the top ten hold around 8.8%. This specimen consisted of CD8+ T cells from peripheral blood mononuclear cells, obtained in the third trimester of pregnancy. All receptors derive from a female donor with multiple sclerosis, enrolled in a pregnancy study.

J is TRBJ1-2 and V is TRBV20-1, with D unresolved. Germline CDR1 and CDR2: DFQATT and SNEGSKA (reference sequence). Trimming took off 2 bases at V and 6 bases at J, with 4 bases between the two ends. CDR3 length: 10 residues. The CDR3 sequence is CSARSDGYTF. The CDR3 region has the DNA TGCAGTGCTAGATCCGATGGCTACACCTTC.

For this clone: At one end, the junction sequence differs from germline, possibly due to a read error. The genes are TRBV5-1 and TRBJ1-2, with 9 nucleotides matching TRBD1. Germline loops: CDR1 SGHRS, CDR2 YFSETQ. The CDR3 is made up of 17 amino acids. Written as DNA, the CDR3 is TGCACCAGCAGCCCAAGGAGACAGGGGGGGACGAACTATGGCTACACCTTC. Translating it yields CTSSPRRQGGTNYGYTF.

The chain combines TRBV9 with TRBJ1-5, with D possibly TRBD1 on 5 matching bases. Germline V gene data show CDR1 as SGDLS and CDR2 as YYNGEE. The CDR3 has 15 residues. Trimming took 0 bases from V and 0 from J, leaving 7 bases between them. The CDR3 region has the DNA TGTGCCAGCAGCGTAGGGGGCAATAGCAATCAGCCCCAGCATTTT. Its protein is CASSVGGNSNQPQHF.